This T cell receptor beta chain was captured in a study of blood T cell repertoires in COVID-19. Looking at the study overall: Some COVID-19 samples were acute and others convalescent; all came from the United States, Italy and Spain.

Assay used: immunoSEQ multiplex PCR; TCRdb lists only in-frame clones, some missing. The table has 50,000 to 70,000 clones, about 90% seen once. The V and J ends lost 4 bases and 8 bases, in that order; junction bases with no gene match: 3. This CDR3 spans 13 amino acids. Germline assignment: CDR1 SGHRS and CDR2 YFSETQ. The specimen was peripheral blood. This clonotype originated in a human donor with active COVID-19. The donor label of this sample is uncertain. The chain is built from TRBV5-1 and TRBJ2-4, with 10 bases aligning to TRBD1. In DNA form, the CDR3 reads TGCGCCAGCAGCCCGGACAGGGGGTACATTCAGTACTTC. Its translation is CASSPDRGYIQYF.